The clone carrying this TCR beta chain has at least ten counts. A single record per CDR3 protein comes from TCRdb applying MiXCR to the RT-PCR reads. The sample lists 500,000 to 600,000 distinct CDR3 sequences; 6.5% to 8% were seen once. The V and J ends lost 1 base and 4 bases, in that order; junction bases with no gene match: 11. This CDR3 comprises 18 residues. CDR1 LGHNA and CDR2 YSLEER come from the germline V gene. These data belong to a study of response to subunit inactivated influenza vaccine. The source material was PBMCs from blood, sampled around 25 months after vaccination. This TCR came from a man in his fifties or sixties who received an inactivated influenza vaccine. V usage is TRBV4-3 and J usage is TRBJ2-1, with 9 bases identical to TRBD2. For the CDR3, the DNA is TGCGCCAGCAGCCAAGCGCTAGCGGGAAGGTACTTGTACAATGAGCAGTTCTTC. It codes for CASSQALAGRYLYNEQFF.